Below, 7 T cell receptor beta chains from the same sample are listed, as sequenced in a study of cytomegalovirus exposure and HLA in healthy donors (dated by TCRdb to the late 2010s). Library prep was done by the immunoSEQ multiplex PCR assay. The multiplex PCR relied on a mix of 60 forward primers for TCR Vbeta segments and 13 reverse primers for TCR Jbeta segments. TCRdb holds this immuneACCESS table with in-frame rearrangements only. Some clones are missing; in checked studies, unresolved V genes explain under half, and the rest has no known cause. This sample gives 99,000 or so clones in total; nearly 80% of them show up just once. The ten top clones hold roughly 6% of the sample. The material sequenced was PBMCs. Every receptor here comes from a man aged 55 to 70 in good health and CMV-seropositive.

CDR3 protein: CATSPRGNYEQYF. The CDR3 bases are TGTGCCACCTCCCCCCGGGGGAACTACGAGCAGTACTTC. The rearrangement joins TRBV19 to TRBJ2-7; TRBD2 might be the D (6 bases). This CDR3 region has 13 residues. Trimming removed 10 bases from V and 3 bases from J, with 16 bases in between. Per germline, CDR1 LNHDA and CDR2 SQIVND (reference sequence). The full variable domain, with the rest looked up from reference TRBV19 and TRBJ2-7, is DGGITQSPKYLFRKEGQNVTLSCEQNLNHDAMYWYRQDPGQGLRLIYYSQIVNDFQKGDIAEGYSVSREKKESFPLTVTSAQKNPTAFYLCATSPRGNYEQYFGPGTRLTVT.

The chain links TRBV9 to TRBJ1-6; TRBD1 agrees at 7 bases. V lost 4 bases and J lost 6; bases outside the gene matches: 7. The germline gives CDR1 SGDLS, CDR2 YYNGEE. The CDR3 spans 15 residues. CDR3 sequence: CASSHRDSTNSPLHF. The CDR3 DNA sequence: TGTGCCAGCAGCCACCGGGACAGTACTAATTCACCCCTCCACTTT.

For the CDR3, the DNA is TGCGCCAGCAGCGTTCCAGGGGGGAGTACGCAGTATTTT. Its protein is CASSVPGGSTQYF. The chain couples TRBV10-2 to TRBJ2-3; TRBD1 is a possible D gene (7 bases). The CDR3 has 13 residues. With 6 bases removed from V and 8 bases from J, the gap between germline ends came to 15 bases. Per germline, CDR1 WSHSY and CDR2 SAAADI.

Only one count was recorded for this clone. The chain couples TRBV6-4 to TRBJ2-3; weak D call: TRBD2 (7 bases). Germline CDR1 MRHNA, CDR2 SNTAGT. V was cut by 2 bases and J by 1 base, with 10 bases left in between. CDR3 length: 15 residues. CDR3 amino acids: CASSDRGGRTDTQYF. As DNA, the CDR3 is TGTGCCAGCAGTGACAGGGGGGGGCGCACAGATACGCAGTATTTT.

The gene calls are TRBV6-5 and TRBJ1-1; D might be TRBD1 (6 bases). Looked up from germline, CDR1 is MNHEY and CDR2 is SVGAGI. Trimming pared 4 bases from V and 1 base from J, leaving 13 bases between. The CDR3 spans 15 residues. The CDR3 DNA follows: TGTGCCAGCAGTTGGCCTTGGACAGAGAACACTGAAGCTTTCTTT. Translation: CASSWPWTENTEAFF.

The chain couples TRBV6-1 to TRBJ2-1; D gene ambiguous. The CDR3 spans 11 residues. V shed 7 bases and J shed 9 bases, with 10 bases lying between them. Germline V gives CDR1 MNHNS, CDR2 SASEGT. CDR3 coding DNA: TGTGCCAGCACTTTAACCGGTGAGCAGTTCTTC. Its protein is CASTLTGEQFF.

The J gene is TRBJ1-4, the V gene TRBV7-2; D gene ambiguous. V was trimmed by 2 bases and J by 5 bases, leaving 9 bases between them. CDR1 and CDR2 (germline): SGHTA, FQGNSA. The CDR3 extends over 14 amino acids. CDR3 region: CASSLSVKNEKLFF. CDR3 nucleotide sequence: TGTGCCAGCAGCTTATCAGTGAAGAATGAAAAACTGTTTTTT. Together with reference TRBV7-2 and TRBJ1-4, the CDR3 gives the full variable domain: GAGVSQSPSNKVTEKGKDVELRCDPISGHTALYWYRQSLGQGLEFLIYFQGNSAPDKSGLPSDRFSAERTGGSVSTLTIQRTQQEDSAVYLCASSLSVKNEKLFFGSGTQLSVL.